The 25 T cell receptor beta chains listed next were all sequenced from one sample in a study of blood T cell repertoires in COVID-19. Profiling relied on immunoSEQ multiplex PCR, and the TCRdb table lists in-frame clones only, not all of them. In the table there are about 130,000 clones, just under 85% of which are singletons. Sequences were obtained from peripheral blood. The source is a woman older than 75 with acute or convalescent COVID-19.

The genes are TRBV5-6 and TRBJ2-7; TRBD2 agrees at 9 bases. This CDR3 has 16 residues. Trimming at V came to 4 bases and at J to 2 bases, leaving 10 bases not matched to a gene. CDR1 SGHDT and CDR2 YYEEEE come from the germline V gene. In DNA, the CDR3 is TGTGCCAGCAGCCCAGCGGGGGGACACGGAACCTACGAGCAGTACTTC. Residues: CASSPAGGHGTYEQYF.

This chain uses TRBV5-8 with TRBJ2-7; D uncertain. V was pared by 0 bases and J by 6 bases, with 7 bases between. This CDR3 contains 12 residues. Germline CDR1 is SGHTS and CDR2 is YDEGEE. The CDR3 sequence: CASSLVRTEQYF. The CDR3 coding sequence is TGTGCCAGCAGCTTGGTGCGAACCGAGCAGTACTTC.

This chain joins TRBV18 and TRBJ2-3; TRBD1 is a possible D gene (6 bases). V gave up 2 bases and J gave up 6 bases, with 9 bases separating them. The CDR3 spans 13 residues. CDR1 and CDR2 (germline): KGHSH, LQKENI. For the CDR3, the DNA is TGTGCCAGCTCACCAACAGGGACGGATACGCAGTATTTT. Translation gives CASSPTGTDTQYF.

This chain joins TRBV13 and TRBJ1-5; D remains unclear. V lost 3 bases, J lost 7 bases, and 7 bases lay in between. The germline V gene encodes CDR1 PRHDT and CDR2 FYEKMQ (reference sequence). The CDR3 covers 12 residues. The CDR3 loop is CASSFERQPQHF. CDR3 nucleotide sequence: TGTGCCAGCAGCTTCGAACGGCAGCCCCAGCATTTT.

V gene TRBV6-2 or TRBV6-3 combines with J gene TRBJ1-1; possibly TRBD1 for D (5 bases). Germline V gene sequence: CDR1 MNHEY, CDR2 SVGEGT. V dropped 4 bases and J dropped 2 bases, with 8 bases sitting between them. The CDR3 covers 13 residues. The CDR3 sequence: CASSSGHNTEAFF. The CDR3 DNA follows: TGTGCCAGCAGTTCTGGACACAACACTGAAGCTTTCTTT.

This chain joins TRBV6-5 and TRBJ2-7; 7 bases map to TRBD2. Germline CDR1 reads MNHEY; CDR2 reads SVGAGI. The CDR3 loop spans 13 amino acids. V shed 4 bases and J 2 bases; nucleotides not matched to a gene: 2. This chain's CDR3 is CASSFREAYEQYF. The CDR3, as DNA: TGTGCCAGCAGTTTCCGGGAGGCCTACGAGCAGTACTTC.

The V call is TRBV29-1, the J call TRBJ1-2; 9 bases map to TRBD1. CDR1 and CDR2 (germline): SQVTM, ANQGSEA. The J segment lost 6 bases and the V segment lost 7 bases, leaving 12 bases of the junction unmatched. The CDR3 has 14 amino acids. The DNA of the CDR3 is TGCAGCGCCCTACCCTCGGGACAGGGCAATGGCTACACCTTC. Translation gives CSALPSGQGNGYTF.

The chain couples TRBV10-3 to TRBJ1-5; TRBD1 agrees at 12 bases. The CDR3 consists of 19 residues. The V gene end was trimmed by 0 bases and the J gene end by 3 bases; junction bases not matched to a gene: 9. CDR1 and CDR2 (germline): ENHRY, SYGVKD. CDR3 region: CAISESKGQGALDNQPQHF. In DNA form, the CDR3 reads TGTGCCATCAGTGAGTCGAAGGGACAGGGGGCATTAGACAATCAGCCCCAGCATTTT.

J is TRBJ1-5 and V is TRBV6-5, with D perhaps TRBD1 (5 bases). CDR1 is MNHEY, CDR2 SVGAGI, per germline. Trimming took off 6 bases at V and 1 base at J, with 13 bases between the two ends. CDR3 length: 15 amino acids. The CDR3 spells CASRPGTGSNQPQHF. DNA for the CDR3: TGTGCCAGCAGGCCTGGGACTGGAAGCAATCAGCCCCAGCATTTT.

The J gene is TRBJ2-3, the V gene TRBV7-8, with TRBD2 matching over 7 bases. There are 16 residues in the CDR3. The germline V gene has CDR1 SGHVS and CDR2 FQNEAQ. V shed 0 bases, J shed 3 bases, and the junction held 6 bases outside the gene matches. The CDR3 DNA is TGTGCCAGCAGCTTAGCTTCAGGGCGGGGGACAGATACGCAGTATTTT. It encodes CASSLASGRGTDTQYF.

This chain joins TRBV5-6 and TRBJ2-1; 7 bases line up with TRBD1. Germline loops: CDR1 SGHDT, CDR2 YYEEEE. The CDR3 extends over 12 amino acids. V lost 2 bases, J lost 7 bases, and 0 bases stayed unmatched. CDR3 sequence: CASSLQGNEQFF. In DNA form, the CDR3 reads TGTGCCAGCAGCTTACAGGGGAATGAGCAGTTCTTC.

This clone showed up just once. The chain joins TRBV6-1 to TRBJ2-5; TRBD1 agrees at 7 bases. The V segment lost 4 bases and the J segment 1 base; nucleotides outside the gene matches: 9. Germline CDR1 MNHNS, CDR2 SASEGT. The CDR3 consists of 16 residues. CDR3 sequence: CASSVGDRPPQETQYF. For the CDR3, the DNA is TGTGCCAGCAGTGTGGGGGACAGACCCCCCCAAGAGACCCAGTACTTC.

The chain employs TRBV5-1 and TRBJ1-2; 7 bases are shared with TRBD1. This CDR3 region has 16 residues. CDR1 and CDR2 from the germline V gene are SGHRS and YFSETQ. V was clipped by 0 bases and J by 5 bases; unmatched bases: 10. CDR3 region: CASSLASVRGLYGYTF. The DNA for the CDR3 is TGCGCCAGCAGCTTGGCCTCTGTAAGGGGGCTGTATGGCTACACCTTC.

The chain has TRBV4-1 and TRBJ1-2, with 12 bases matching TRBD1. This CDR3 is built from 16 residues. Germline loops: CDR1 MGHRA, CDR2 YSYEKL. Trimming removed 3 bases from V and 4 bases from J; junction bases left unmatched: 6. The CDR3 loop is CASSQGQGAYRYGYTF. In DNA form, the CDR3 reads TGCGCCAGCAGCCAGGGACAGGGGGCGTATCGCTATGGCTACACCTTC.

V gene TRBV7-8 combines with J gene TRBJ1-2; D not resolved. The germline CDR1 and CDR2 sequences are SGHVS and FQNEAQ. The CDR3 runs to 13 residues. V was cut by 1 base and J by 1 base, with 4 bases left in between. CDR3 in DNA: TGTGCCAGCAGCTTAGGAGTTAACTATGGCTACACCTTC. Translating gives CASSLGVNYGYTF.

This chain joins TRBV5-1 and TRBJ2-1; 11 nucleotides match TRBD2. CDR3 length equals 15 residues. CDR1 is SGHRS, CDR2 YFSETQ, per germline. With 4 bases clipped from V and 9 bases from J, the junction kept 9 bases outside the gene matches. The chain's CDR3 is CASSRNSGGAIEQFF. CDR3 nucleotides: TGCGCCAGCAGCCGCAATAGCGGGGGGGCCATTGAGCAGTTCTTC.

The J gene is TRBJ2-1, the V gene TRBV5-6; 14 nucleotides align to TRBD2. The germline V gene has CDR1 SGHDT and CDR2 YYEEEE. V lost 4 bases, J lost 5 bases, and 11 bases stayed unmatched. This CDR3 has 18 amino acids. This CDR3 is CASSAGLAGGPKDNEQFF. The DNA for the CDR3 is TGTGCCAGCAGCGCCGGACTAGCGGGGGGCCCAAAAGACAATGAGCAGTTCTTC.

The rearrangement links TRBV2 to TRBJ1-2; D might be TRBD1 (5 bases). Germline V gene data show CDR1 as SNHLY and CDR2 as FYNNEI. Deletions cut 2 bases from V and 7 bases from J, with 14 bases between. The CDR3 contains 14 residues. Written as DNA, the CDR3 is TGTGCCAGCAGTGAATATGAAGGGGATGTTGGCTACACCTTC. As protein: CASSEYEGDVGYTF.

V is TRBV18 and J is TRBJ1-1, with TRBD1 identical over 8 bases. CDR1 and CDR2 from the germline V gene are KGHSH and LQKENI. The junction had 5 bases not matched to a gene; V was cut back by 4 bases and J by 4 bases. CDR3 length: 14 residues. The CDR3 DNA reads TGTGCCAGCTCACTCCAAGGGACAGGCACTGAAGCTTTCTTT. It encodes CASSLQGTGTEAFF.

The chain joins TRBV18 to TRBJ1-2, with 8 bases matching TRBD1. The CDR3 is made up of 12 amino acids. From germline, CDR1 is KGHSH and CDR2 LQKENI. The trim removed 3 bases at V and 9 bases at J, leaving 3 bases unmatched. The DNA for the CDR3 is TGTGCCAGCTCACCGGACAGGGAAAGCTACACCTTC. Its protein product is CASSPDRESYTF.

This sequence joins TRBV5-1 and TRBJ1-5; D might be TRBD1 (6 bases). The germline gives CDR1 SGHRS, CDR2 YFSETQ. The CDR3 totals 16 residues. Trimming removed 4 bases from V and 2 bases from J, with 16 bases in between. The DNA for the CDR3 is TGCGCCAGCAGCGCAGGCGGGGGGCAAGGCAATCAGCCCCAGCATTTT. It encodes CASSAGGGQGNQPQHF.

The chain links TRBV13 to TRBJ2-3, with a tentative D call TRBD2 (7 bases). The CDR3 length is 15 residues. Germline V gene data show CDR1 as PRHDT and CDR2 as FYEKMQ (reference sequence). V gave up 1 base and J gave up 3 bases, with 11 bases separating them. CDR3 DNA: TGTGCCAGCAGCTTAGATGGGGGGGCAACAGATACGCAGTATTTT. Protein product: CASSLDGGATDTQYF.

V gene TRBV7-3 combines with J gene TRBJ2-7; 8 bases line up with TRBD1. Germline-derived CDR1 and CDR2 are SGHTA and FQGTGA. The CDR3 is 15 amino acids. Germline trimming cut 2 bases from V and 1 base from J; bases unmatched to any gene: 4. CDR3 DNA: TGTGCCAGCAGCTTAGGGACAGGCTCTTCCTACGAGCAGTACTTC. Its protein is CASSLGTGSSYEQYF.

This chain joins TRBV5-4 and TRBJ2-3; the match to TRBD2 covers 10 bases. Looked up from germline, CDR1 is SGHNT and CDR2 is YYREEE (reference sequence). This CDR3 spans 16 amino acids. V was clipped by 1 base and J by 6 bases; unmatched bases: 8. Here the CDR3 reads CASSLQLAGGADTQYF. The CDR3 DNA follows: TGTGCCAGCAGCTTGCAATTAGCGGGGGGAGCGGATACGCAGTATTTT.

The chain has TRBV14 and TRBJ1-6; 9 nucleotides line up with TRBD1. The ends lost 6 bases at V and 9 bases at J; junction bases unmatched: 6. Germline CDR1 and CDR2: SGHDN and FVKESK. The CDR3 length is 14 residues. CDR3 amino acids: CASRTTGGISPLHF. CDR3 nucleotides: TGTGCCAGCAGGACGACAGGGGGAATTTCACCCCTCCACTTT.